This is a list of T cell receptor beta chains from one sample in a study of blood T cell repertoires in COVID-19. The repertoire was sequenced with immunoSEQ multiplex PCR; TCRdb's copy has only in-frame clones and lacks some. This table has 500,000 or so clones, roughly nine tenths appearing once. Sequenced input: PBMCs or T cells enriched from blood (not recorded which). The receptors shown here come from a woman aged 18-29 years who had recovered from COVID-19. The CDR3 runs from the conserved cysteine through the conserved F or W. Fields, in order: V gene, clone size, D gene, J gene, CDR3 DNA, CDR3 protein. A D gene is named only where the DNA matches it firmly. Clone size appears in some rows only: once, few, many, or a class for an expanded clone.

v_call: TRBV7-8
clone_size: .
d_call: TRBD2
j_call: TRBJ2-7
cdr3_nt: TGTGCCAGCAGCCCCCGGAGGGCGGGGGGGTCCTACGAGCAGTACTTC
cdr3_aa: CASSPRRAGGSYEQYF

v_call: TRBV5-4
clone_size: once
d_call: .
j_call: TRBJ1-2
cdr3_nt: TGTGCCAGCAGCTCCATGGGGGGCTATGGCTACACCTTC
cdr3_aa: CASSSMGGYGYTF

v_call: TRBV4-1
clone_size: .
d_call: .
j_call: TRBJ2-5
cdr3_nt: TGCGCCAGCAGCCAAGTGGAGGTCCAAGAGACCCAGTACTTC
cdr3_aa: CASSQVEVQETQYF

v_call: TRBV7-8
clone_size: few
d_call: TRBD1
j_call: TRBJ1-6
cdr3_nt: TGTGCCAGCAGCCCCCGGGACAGCTATAATTCACCCCTCCACTTT
cdr3_aa: CASSPRDSYNSPLHF

v_call: TRBV24-1
clone_size: .
d_call: TRBD1
j_call: TRBJ1-2
cdr3_nt: TGTGCCACCAGTGATCCGAGTTCAAAGGACAGGGGGCATGGCTACACCTTC
cdr3_aa: CATSDPSSKDRGHGYTF

v_call: TRBV9
clone_size: once
d_call: .
j_call: TRBJ2-1
cdr3_nt: TGTGCCAGCAGCGTAGAGGGGGTCCTTATCCTCAATGAGCAGTTCTTC
cdr3_aa: CASSVEGVLILNEQFF

v_call: TRBV2
clone_size: .
d_call: .
j_call: TRBJ1-2
cdr3_nt: TGTGCCAGCAGACAGGGAGTCGACTATGGCTACACCTTC
cdr3_aa: CASRQGVDYGYTF

v_call: TRBV6-1
clone_size: .
d_call: TRBD1
j_call: TRBJ2-4
cdr3_nt: TGTGCCAGCAGTGAAGCTCCTCTACAGGGGGTGTTATTCAAAAACATTCAGTACTTC
cdr3_aa: CASSEAPLQGVLFKNIQYF

v_call: TRBV10-3
clone_size: .
d_call: .
j_call: TRBJ2-7
cdr3_nt: TGTGCCATAGGGGGTTCCTCCTACGAGCAGTACTTC
cdr3_aa: CAIGGSSYEQYF

v_call: TRBV30
clone_size: once
d_call: .
j_call: TRBJ1-2
cdr3_nt: TGTGCCTGGAGTGCCTCCTATGGCTACACCTTC
cdr3_aa: CAWSASYGYTF

v_call: TRBV3-1/TRBV3-2
clone_size: once
d_call: .
j_call: TRBJ2-3
cdr3_nt: TGTGCCAGCAGCCCCCGTTTTTTGGGGGCCCACACAGATACGCAGTATTTT
cdr3_aa: CASSPRFLGAHTDTQYF

v_call: TRBV5-4
clone_size: .
d_call: .
j_call: TRBJ2-1
cdr3_nt: TGTGCCAGCACCGTTGACACGTACAATGAGCAGTTCTTC
cdr3_aa: CASTVDTYNEQFF

v_call: TRBV2
clone_size: .
d_call: TRBD2
j_call: TRBJ2-5
cdr3_nt: TGTGCCAGCAGTGGACTAGCGGGCGTTCAAGAGACCCAGTACTTC
cdr3_aa: CASSGLAGVQETQYF

v_call: TRBV2
clone_size: .
d_call: .
j_call: TRBJ2-7
cdr3_nt: TGTGCCAGCGCAGGACGGGGCGAGCAGTACTTC
cdr3_aa: CASAGRGEQYF

v_call: TRBV5-1
clone_size: few
d_call: .
j_call: TRBJ1-1
cdr3_nt: TGCGCCAGCAGCTTGGATGACAGTTTAACGTCTGAAGCTTTCTTT
cdr3_aa: CASSLDDSLTSEAFF

v_call: TRBV29-1
clone_size: .
d_call: .
j_call: TRBJ1-1
cdr3_nt: TGCAGCGCCGAGGAAACACAGGGCGCTGAAGCTTTCTTT
cdr3_aa: CSAEETQGAEAFF

v_call: TRBV7-8
clone_size: .
d_call: TRBD1
j_call: TRBJ2-7
cdr3_nt: TGTGCCAGCAGCTTAGGGACAGGGGGAGGGGAGCAGTACTTC
cdr3_aa: CASSLGTGGGEQYF

v_call: TRBV5-6
clone_size: once
d_call: TRBD2
j_call: TRBJ2-7
cdr3_nt: TGTGCCAGCAGCTTGGAATGGAGGACTAGCGGGGGCTACGAGCAGTACTTC
cdr3_aa: CASSLEWRTSGGYEQYF

v_call: TRBV10-3
clone_size: .
d_call: TRBD1
j_call: TRBJ1-2
cdr3_nt: TGTGCCATCGGACAGGACCCCTATGGCTACACCTTC
cdr3_aa: CAIGQDPYGYTF

v_call: TRBV7-9
clone_size: .
d_call: TRBD1
j_call: TRBJ1-4
cdr3_nt: TGTGCCAGCAGCTCTGACAGGGGGGGAACTAATGAAAAACTGTTTTTT
cdr3_aa: CASSSDRGGTNEKLFF

v_call: TRBV5-1
clone_size: .
d_call: .
j_call: TRBJ1-2
cdr3_nt: TGCGCCAGCAGTTCCCGAGGGTCCGGGGGTGATGGCTACACCTTC
cdr3_aa: CASSSRGSGGDGYTF

v_call: TRBV30
clone_size: .
d_call: TRBD2
j_call: TRBJ2-1
cdr3_nt: TGTGCCTGGAGGGCCCCGGGGGGGGCTCGGTATGAGCAGTTCTTC
cdr3_aa: CAWRAPGGARYEQFF

v_call: TRBV12-5
clone_size: .
d_call: .
j_call: TRBJ1-1
cdr3_nt: TGTGCTAGTGGTTTGGTTAAGGATGGCAGGGTGAACACTGAAGCTTTCTTT
cdr3_aa: CASGLVKDGRVNTEAFF

v_call: TRBV10-1
clone_size: .
d_call: TRBD1
j_call: TRBJ2-2
cdr3_nt: TGCGCCAGCAGGGGTGGACAGGGGGCCGGCGGGGAGCTGTTTTTT
cdr3_aa: CASRGGQGAGGELFF

v_call: TRBV7-8
clone_size: .
d_call: .
j_call: TRBJ1-1
cdr3_nt: TGTGCCAGCAGCTTAGAACTCGACACTGAAGCTTTCTTT
cdr3_aa: CASSLELDTEAFF

v_call: TRBV7-2
clone_size: .
d_call: .
j_call: TRBJ1-2
cdr3_nt: TGTGCCAGCACCAGGTTCTTGAGCTATGGCTACACCTTC
cdr3_aa: CASTRFLSYGYTF

v_call: TRBV3-1/TRBV3-2
clone_size: .
d_call: .
j_call: TRBJ1-1
cdr3_nt: TGTGCCAGCAGCCAACAGGGTACAGATGAAGCTTTCTTT
cdr3_aa: CASSQQGTDEAFF

v_call: TRBV27
clone_size: .
d_call: .
j_call: TRBJ1-6
cdr3_nt: TGTGCCAGCAGGCCCATGACCCGGGAAGGAAATTCACCCCTCCACTTT
cdr3_aa: CASRPMTREGNSPLHF

v_call: TRBV2
clone_size: .
d_call: TRBD2
j_call: TRBJ2-7
cdr3_nt: TGTGCCAGCAGCCTGGGAAGGAGCGGGGGGTCCTACGAGCAGTACTTC
cdr3_aa: CASSLGRSGGSYEQYF

v_call: TRBV7-3
clone_size: .
d_call: .
j_call: TRBJ2-2
cdr3_nt: TGTGCCAGCAGCCCAGGGTTCCACCGCGGGGAGCTGTTTTTT
cdr3_aa: CASSPGFHRGELFF

v_call: TRBV2
clone_size: .
d_call: .
j_call: TRBJ2-7
cdr3_nt: TGTGCCAGCAGTCCCGGGGTCCAACACGAGCAGTACTTC
cdr3_aa: CASSPGVQHEQYF

v_call: TRBV7-9
clone_size: .
d_call: .
j_call: TRBJ1-2
cdr3_nt: TGTGCCAGCAGCCGGGTCGGGAGCTACACCTTC
cdr3_aa: CASSRVGSYTF

v_call: TRBV30
clone_size: .
d_call: .
j_call: TRBJ1-4
cdr3_nt: TGTGCCTGGAGTGTGGAGGGGGAAAAACTGTTTTTT
cdr3_aa: CAWSVEGEKLFF

v_call: TRBV7-6
clone_size: .
d_call: TRBD2
j_call: TRBJ2-3
cdr3_nt: TGTGCCAGCAGCTTCCAACGGGGAAGGGAGGGCACGCAGTATTTT
cdr3_aa: CASSFQRGREGTQYF

v_call: TRBV7-2
clone_size: .
d_call: .
j_call: TRBJ1-4
cdr3_nt: TGTGCCAGCAGCTTAGCCGGGTGGGGAGAGAGGCTGGACGATGAAAAACTGTTTTTT
cdr3_aa: CASSLAGWGERLDDEKLFF

v_call: TRBV4-1
clone_size: few
d_call: TRBD1
j_call: TRBJ2-7
cdr3_nt: TGCGCCAGCAGCCACCTTCAGGGGGACGCCTACGAGCAGTACTTC
cdr3_aa: CASSHLQGDAYEQYF

v_call: TRBV29-1
clone_size: .
d_call: TRBD1
j_call: TRBJ1-2
cdr3_nt: TGCAGCGTTGCCCCCCAACAGGGGCAGGCCTATGGCTACACCTTC
cdr3_aa: CSVAPQQGQAYGYTF

v_call: TRBV5-6
clone_size: once
d_call: TRBD2
j_call: TRBJ2-3
cdr3_nt: TGTGCCAGCACGTTAGCGGGGGAGACAGATACGCAGTATTTT
cdr3_aa: CASTLAGETDTQYF

v_call: TRBV9
clone_size: .
d_call: .
j_call: TRBJ1-2
cdr3_nt: TGTGCCAGCAGCGTAGACCCTGGTTCGGGACTTTTAAACTATGGCTACACCTTC
cdr3_aa: CASSVDPGSGLLNYGYTF

v_call: TRBV5-1
clone_size: .
d_call: TRBD2
j_call: TRBJ2-5
cdr3_nt: TGCGCCAGCACCGCCGGGGGGGCTGTCGAAGAGACCCAGTACTTC
cdr3_aa: CASTAGGAVEETQYF

v_call: TRBV10-2
clone_size: .
d_call: TRBD2
j_call: TRBJ2-1
cdr3_nt: TGCGCCAGCCGGACTAGTATCTACAATGAGCAGTTCTTC
cdr3_aa: CASRTSIYNEQFF

v_call: TRBV2
clone_size: .
d_call: .
j_call: TRBJ1-2
cdr3_nt: TGTGCCAGCAGTGTTTATGGTAGTAATGGCTACACCTTC
cdr3_aa: CASSVYGSNGYTF

v_call: TRBV3-1/TRBV3-2
clone_size: .
d_call: TRBD1
j_call: TRBJ1-1
cdr3_nt: TGTGCCAGCAGGGGACAGGGCACTGAAGCTTTCTTT
cdr3_aa: CASRGQGTEAFF

v_call: TRBV6-4
clone_size: .
d_call: .
j_call: TRBJ1-1
cdr3_nt: TGTGCCAGCAGTGACTCCCGGGGGAGGAAAGCTTTCTTT
cdr3_aa: CASSDSRGRKAFF

v_call: TRBV6-6
clone_size: .
d_call: .
j_call: TRBJ2-1
cdr3_nt: TGTGCCAGCAGTTACGAGCCCGACAATGAGCAGTTCTTC
cdr3_aa: CASSYEPDNEQFF

v_call: TRBV7-3
clone_size: .
d_call: .
j_call: TRBJ2-6
cdr3_nt: TGTGCCAGCAGCTTAAGGGCAGGGCTACCACTCTCTGGGGCCAACGTCCTGACTTTC
cdr3_aa: CASSLRAGLPLSGANVLTF

v_call: TRBV7-6
clone_size: .
d_call: TRBD2
j_call: TRBJ2-7
cdr3_nt: TGTGCCAGCAGCTCCGGGACTAGCGGAGAGCAGTACTTC
cdr3_aa: CASSSGTSGEQYF

v_call: TRBV6-4
clone_size: .
d_call: .
j_call: TRBJ2-1
cdr3_nt: TGTGCCAGCAGTCGGGTTGGGAGCAGCTCCTACAATGAGCAGTTCTTC
cdr3_aa: CASSRVGSSSYNEQFF

v_call: TRBV10-1
clone_size: .
d_call: TRBD2
j_call: TRBJ2-7
cdr3_nt: TGCGCCAGCAGGACTAGCGGGGGTAGGGAGCAGTACTTC
cdr3_aa: CASRTSGGREQYF

v_call: TRBV28
clone_size: once
d_call: TRBD1
j_call: TRBJ1-2
cdr3_nt: TGTGCCAGCAGTGGAGGACAGGGACGGATAGCATTC
cdr3_aa: CASSGGQGRIAF

v_call: TRBV24-1
clone_size: .
d_call: .
j_call: TRBJ2-1
cdr3_nt: TGTGCCACCAGTGAATCACCGGGACTCTACAATGAGCAGTTCTTC
cdr3_aa: CATSESPGLYNEQFF

v_call: TRBV5-6
clone_size: .
d_call: TRBD2
j_call: TRBJ2-1
cdr3_nt: TGTGCCAGCAGCGAGACTAGCGGGGCCAATGAGCAGTTCTTC
cdr3_aa: CASSETSGANEQFF

v_call: TRBV9
clone_size: .
d_call: .
j_call: TRBJ2-3
cdr3_nt: TGTGCCAGCAGCGTAGATGTCGGGGGCACAGATACGCAGTATTTT
cdr3_aa: CASSVDVGGTDTQYF

v_call: TRBV6-5
clone_size: .
d_call: .
j_call: TRBJ1-1
cdr3_nt: TGTGCCAGCAGTTACTCGTCGGGCCAGGGGAGAGCTTTCTTT
cdr3_aa: CASSYSSGQGRAFF

v_call: TRBV30
clone_size: .
d_call: .
j_call: TRBJ1-5
cdr3_nt: TGTGCCTGGAGTGCCGGGGAAGGCAATCAGCCCCAGCATTTT
cdr3_aa: CAWSAGEGNQPQHF

v_call: TRBV4-2
clone_size: .
d_call: .
j_call: TRBJ2-3
cdr3_nt: TGTGCCAGCAGCCCCGGGGTAGCCCCAGATACGCAGTATTTT
cdr3_aa: CASSPGVAPDTQYF

v_call: TRBV27
clone_size: .
d_call: .
j_call: TRBJ1-4
cdr3_nt: TGTGCCAGCAGTCCTCTAGGGGAGGTTGAAAAACTGTTTTTT
cdr3_aa: CASSPLGEVEKLFF

v_call: TRBV2
clone_size: .
d_call: .
j_call: TRBJ1-1
cdr3_nt: TGTGCCAGCAGTGAAGCGGGGGAGGTTGGCACTGAAGCTTTCTTT
cdr3_aa: CASSEAGEVGTEAFF

v_call: TRBV18
clone_size: .
d_call: .
j_call: TRBJ2-5
cdr3_nt: TGTGCCAGCTCACCATCGGCGGGCGGACAAGAGACCCAGTACTTC
cdr3_aa: CASSPSAGGQETQYF

v_call: TRBV11-2
clone_size: .
d_call: TRBD1
j_call: TRBJ2-3
cdr3_nt: TGTGCAAGCAGGGTAGGGGGCGGGGATACGCAGTATTTT
cdr3_aa: CASRVGGGDTQYF